These T cell receptor beta chains were read from a single sample in a study of cytomegalovirus exposure and HLA in healthy donors. The assay was immunoSEQ multiplex PCR, and TCRdb's table has in-frame clones only and misses some. This table has approximately 59,000 clones, about 92% appearing once. Source material: PBMCs. The receptors were gathered from a woman between 18 and 30 years old in good health and CMV-seropositive. Both conserved end residues are part of each CDR3. The order of the fields is D gene, V gene, clone size, CDR3 protein. D genes are given only for firm matches. A row's size may be missing; if present it is once, few, many or a size class.

TRBD1 TRBV7-6 NA CASSSNLLGQGTEAFF
TRBD1 TRBV11-2 NA CASSLARDSYNEQFF
TRBD1 TRBV5-5 NA CASSLQGQGQANEKLFF
NA TRBV19 NA CASSARSGSEQYF
TRBD1 TRBV4-1 NA CASSRLTGQGRYEQYF
TRBD1 TRBV9 NA CASSVGGTVRSTEAFF
NA TRBV20-1 NA CSATNNEQFF
NA TRBV4-3 NA CASSPESRGSPLHF
TRBD1 TRBV4-3 NA CASSQLSTGNYGYTF
NA TRBV7-8 NA CASSSLGGQYF
TRBD1 TRBV27 NA CASSSAGTGNEQFF
TRBD1 TRBV5-5 once CASSSLQLTGRYEQYF
NA TRBV27 NA CASSFDRTTNEKLFF
NA TRBV11-3 NA CASSPSGFRGEDTEAFF
NA TRBV2 NA CASGGTRVYNEQFF